This T cell receptor (beta chain) emerged from a study of cytomegalovirus exposure and HLA in healthy donors. This clone was seen a single time. Antigen unknown. Some clones are missing from TCRdb's copy, which holds only in-frame ones; the method was immunoSEQ multiplex PCR. The profile shows 95,000 to 150,000 clones, roughly 90% of them singletons. The donors were part of the validation cohort of over a hundred subjects. That cohort was separate from the first cohort, which comprised fewer than 800 subjects. Study results and limitations: Researchers reported that a few CMV-associated chains were confirmed in vitro as CMV antigen-specific. The classifier was said to identify cytomegalovirus status with high specificity and sensitivity. Cytomegalovirus association was assigned to about 150 TCR beta chains.

The CDR3 runs to 14 residues. Germline V gene lookup returns CDR1 SNHLY and CDR2 FYNNEI. With V trimmed by 7 bases and J by 1 base, 6 bases remained unmatched. This receptor was taken from a woman younger than 30 in good health and CMV-seronegative. The rearrangement uses TRBV2 and TRBJ2-7, with 8 bases matching TRBD1. The specimen was PBMCs. The CDR3 nucleotides are TGTGCCAGCATGAGAACAGGGGGTTCCTACGAGCAGTACTTC. Its translation: CASMRTGGSYEQYF. Full variable domain (rest looked up from reference TRBV2 and TRBJ2-7): EPEVTQTPSHQVTQMGQEVILRCVPISNHLYFYWYRQILGQKVEFLVSFYNNEISEKSEIFDDQFSVERPDGSNFTLKIRSTKLEDSAMYFCASMRTGGSYEQYFGPGTRLTVT.